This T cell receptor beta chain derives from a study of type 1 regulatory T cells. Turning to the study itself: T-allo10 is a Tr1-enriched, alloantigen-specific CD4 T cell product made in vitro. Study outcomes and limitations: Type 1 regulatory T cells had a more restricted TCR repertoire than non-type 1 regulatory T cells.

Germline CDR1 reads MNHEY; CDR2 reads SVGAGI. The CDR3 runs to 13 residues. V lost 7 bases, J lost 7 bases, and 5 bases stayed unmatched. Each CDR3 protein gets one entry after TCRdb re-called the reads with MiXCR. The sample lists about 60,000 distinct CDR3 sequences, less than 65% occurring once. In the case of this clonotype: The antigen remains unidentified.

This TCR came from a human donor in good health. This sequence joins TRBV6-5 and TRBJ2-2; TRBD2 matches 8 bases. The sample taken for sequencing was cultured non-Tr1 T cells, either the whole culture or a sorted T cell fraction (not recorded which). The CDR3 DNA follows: TGTGCCAGCAAGCGGGAGCTTGTCGGGGAGCTGTTTTTT. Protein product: CASKRELVGELFF.